These 19 T cell receptor beta chains were sequenced from one sample in a study of shared clonotypes between healthy human individuals. Produced via immunoSEQ multiplex PCR; TCRdb's table is partial and in-frame only. The sample lists approximately 440,000 clones, about 74% seen once, with around 11% in the top ten. The sequencing input was PBMCs. The receptors stem from a woman aged 40 to 50 in good health. Some clones in this sample may be carry-over from other donors' samples.

This CDR3 reads CATSGPGVWVETQYF. CDR3 nucleotides: TGTGCCACCAGCGGGCCAGGGGTATGGGTGGAGACCCAGTACTTC. V usage is TRBV15 and J usage is TRBJ2-5, with D tentatively TRBD1 (6 bases). The CDR3 extends over 15 amino acids. The germline V gene encodes CDR1 LNHNV and CDR2 YYDKDF (reference sequence). Trimming took off 5 bases at V and 5 bases at J, with 18 bases between the two ends.

The chain uses TRBV6-1 and TRBJ2-5; no clear D gene. Trimming left V 1 base short and J 4 bases short, with 10 bases between. Germline CDR1 is MNHNS and CDR2 is SASEGT. This CDR3 region has 14 residues. This chain's CDR3 is CASSEGQVGETQYF. The DNA of the CDR3 is TGTGCCAGCAGTGAAGGGCAGGTAGGAGAGACCCAGTACTTC.

For this clone: A read error may account for a junction end that differs from germline. This chain links TRBV7-7 with TRBJ2-1, with 13 bases fitting TRBD2. CDR3 length: 18 amino acids. Germline V CDR1 and CDR2: SSHAT, FNYEAQ (reference sequence). CDR3: CASSPLAGGDSTYNEQFF. Here the CDR3 DNA reads TGTGCTAGCAGCCCACTAGCGGGAGGGGATTCGACCTACAATGAGCAGTTCTTC.

The rearrangement joins TRBV7-3 to TRBJ2-2, with D perhaps TRBD2 (5 bases). Germline CDR1 is SGHTA and CDR2 is FQGTGA. The CDR3 runs to 16 residues. V lost 5 bases and J lost 2, with 15 bases in between. The CDR3 protein is CASSPRLTGNTGELFF. CDR3 DNA: TGTGCCAGCAGCCCCCGGCTTACGGGAAACACCGGGGAGCTGTTTTTT. Variable domain in full (rest from reference TRBV7-3 and TRBJ2-2): GAGVSQTPSNKVTEKGKYVELRCDPISGHTALYWYRQSLGQGPEFLIYFQGTGAADDSGLPNDRFFAVRPEGSVSTLKIQRTERGDSAVYLCASSPRLTGNTGELFFGEGSRLTVL.

The V and J genes are TRBV5-1 and TRBJ2-7; D might be TRBD1 (6 bases). The V end lost 4 bases, the J end lost 7 bases, and 21 bases lay between the germline ends. The germline gives CDR1 SGHRS, CDR2 YFSETQ. This CDR3 is 15 amino acids long. This CDR3 is CASSITNRVLGEQYF. DNA of the CDR3: TGCGCCAGCAGCATTACAAACAGGGTTTTGGGTGAGCAGTACTTC.

The chain has TRBV28 and TRBJ2-5; 8 bases line up with TRBD2. The CDR3 is 14 amino acids. With 8 bases clipped from V and 4 bases from J, the junction kept 9 bases outside the gene matches. Germline lookup yields CDR1 MDHEN and CDR2 SYDVKM. CDR3 sequence reads: CASQGPAGVETQYF. DNA of the CDR3: TGTGCCAGCCAAGGACCAGCGGGAGTAGAGACCCAGTACTTC.

The genes are TRBV5-1 and TRBJ1-5, with a tentative D call TRBD1 (5 bases). The CDR3 has 15 amino acids. With 0 bases removed from V and 3 bases from J, the gap between germline ends came to 10 bases. CDR1 and CDR2 from the germline V gene are SGHRS and YFSETQ. CDR3 in amino acids: CASSLAAGVNQPQHF. The CDR3, as DNA: TGCGCCAGCAGCTTGGCCGCGGGGGTCAATCAGCCCCAGCATTTT.

The V gene is TRBV5-6, the J gene TRBJ2-5; tentatively, D is TRBD1 (6 bases). CDR1 and CDR2 from the germline V gene are SGHDT and YYEEEE. Trimming pared 2 bases from V and 5 bases from J, leaving 16 bases between. This CDR3 comprises 15 residues. The DNA for the CDR3 is TGTGCCAGCAGCTTATTAACAGGGTCCGGGGAGACCCAGTACTTC. Amino acids: CASSLLTGSGETQYF.

The table lists this clone with a few counts. The V and J genes are TRBV19 and TRBJ2-7; 9 bases align to TRBD1. The CDR3 totals 13 residues. Germline V gene data show CDR1 as LNHDA and CDR2 as SQIVND (reference sequence). Germline trimming cut 4 bases from V and 5 bases from J; bases unmatched to any gene: 3. CDR3 nucleotide sequence: TGTGCCAGTAGTAGCGGACAGGGGAACGAGCAGTACTTC. Protein product: CASSSGQGNEQYF.

V gene TRBV19 combines with J gene TRBJ2-7; TRBD2 matches 12 bases. After removal of 6 bases from V and 1 base from J, the junction contained 10 bases not matched to a gene. The CDR3 is 17 amino acids. The germline CDR1 and CDR2 sequences are LNHDA and SQIVND (reference sequence). CDR3 in DNA: TGTGCCAGTAGCACCCCTGGACTAGCGGGAAGTTCCTACGAGCAGTACTTC. It specifies CASSTPGLAGSSYEQYF.

The CDR3 region has the DNA TGCGCCAGCAGCTATGGACTAGCGGGATCCTACAATGAGCAGTTCTTC. This gives the protein CASSYGLAGSYNEQFF. The V and J genes are TRBV5-1 and TRBJ2-1; 12 bases fit TRBD2. Germline assignment: CDR1 SGHRS and CDR2 YFSETQ. The V segment lost 3 bases and the J segment 1 base; nucleotides outside the gene matches: 2. The CDR3 has 16 amino acids. Combining the CDR3 with reference TRBV5-1 and TRBJ2-1 gives the whole variable domain KAGVTQTPRYLIKTRGQQVTLSCSPISGHRSVSWYQQTPGQGLQFLFEYFSETQRNKGNFPGRFSGRQFSNSRSEMNVSTLELGDSALYLCASSYGLAGSYNEQFFGPGTRLTVL.

This clone was detected a few times. This chain connects TRBV30 to TRBJ2-7; D is unresolved. Germline V gene data show CDR1 as GTSNPN and CDR2 as SVGIG (reference sequence). Deletions cut 2 bases from V and 5 bases from J, with 19 bases between. The length of the CDR3 is 15 residues. This chain's CDR3 is CAWSPTTPVGNEQYF. In DNA, the CDR3 is TGTGCCTGGAGTCCGACCACACCTGTGGGGAACGAGCAGTACTTC. Full variable domain (missing parts from reference TRBV30 and TRBJ2-7): SQTIHQWPATLVQPVGSPLSLECTVEGTSNPNLYWYRQAAGRGLQLLFYSVGIGQISSEVPQNLSASRPQDRQFILSSKKLLLSDSGFYLCAWSPTTPVGNEQYFGPGTRLTVT.

The gene calls are TRBV7-2 and TRBJ1-3; TRBD1 is a possible D gene (5 bases). This CDR3 is built from 16 residues. V lost 5 bases, J lost 1 base, and 15 bases lay in between. CDR1 and CDR2 from the germline V gene are SGHTA and FQGNSA. The CDR3 bases are TGTGCCAGCAGCCTAATACGGGGGGGGTCTGGAAACACCATATATTTT. The encoded protein is CASSLIRGGSGNTIYF. The variable domain in full, with the rest retrieved from reference TRBV7-2 and TRBJ1-3, is GAGVSQSPSNKVTEKGKDVELRCDPISGHTALYWYRQSLGQGLEFLIYFQGNSAPDKSGLPSDRFSAERTGGSVSTLTIQRTQQEDSAVYLCASSLIRGGSGNTIYFGEGSWLTVV.

Worth noting for this clone: This is likely an artifact of a read error, given a far larger clone one base away. The gene calls are TRBV5-1 and TRBJ1-2, with 7 positions matching TRBD1. The CDR3 covers 14 residues. Germline lookup yields CDR1 SGHRS and CDR2 YFSETQ. CDR3 coding DNA: TGCGCCGGCAGCCCGCGGGACAGAAACTATGGCTACACCTTC. It specifies CAGSPRDRNYGYTF.

CDR3 in amino acids: CASISAGGYDEQYF. The CDR3 DNA reads as TGTGCCAGCATCTCCGCTGGAGGGTACGACGAGCAGTACTTC. The chain couples TRBV28 to TRBJ2-7, with D possibly TRBD2 on 6 matching bases. Germline CDR1 reads MDHEN; CDR2 reads SYDVKM. CDR3 length equals 14 residues. Trimming took 7 bases from V and 5 from J, leaving 18 bases between them.

The chain is built from TRBV29-1 and TRBJ1-4; weak D call: TRBD1 (5 bases). Trimming stripped 7 bases from V and 8 bases from J, with 20 bases between. CDR3 length: 14 residues. The germline V gene has CDR1 SQVTM and CDR2 ANQGSEA. CDR3 protein: CSATRTGGREKLFF. The DNA for the CDR3 is TGCAGCGCGACCCGGACCGGGGGTAGGGAAAAACTGTTTTTT.

The V gene is TRBV4-1, the J gene TRBJ2-1; 7 bases are a match to TRBD2. The CDR3 extends over 13 amino acids. CDR1 is MGHRA and CDR2 is YSYEKL in the germline V gene. The V and J ends lost 1 base and 10 bases, in that order; junction bases with no gene match: 4. The CDR3 nucleotides are TGCGCCAGCAGCCAAGGGGGGGGAGGGGAGCAGTTCTTC. Protein: CASSQGGGGEQFF.

This chain uses TRBV2 with TRBJ1-4; TRBD1 matches at 7 bases. The J segment lost 7 bases and the V segment lost 5 bases, leaving 10 bases of the junction unmatched. Looked up from germline, CDR1 is SNHLY and CDR2 is FYNNEI. The CDR3 runs to 15 residues. The CDR3 DNA is TGTGCCAGCAGTCGCACCACAGGGGTGGGTGAAAAACTGTTTTTT. Translation: CASSRTTGVGEKLFF.

This clone was seen many times. This specimen includes other DNA sequences encoding the same CDR3. The rearrangement joins TRBV7-9 to TRBJ1-1, with D possibly matching TRBD1 (5 bases). Trimming took 2 bases from V and 6 from J, leaving 16 bases between them. Germline CDR1 SEHNR, CDR2 FQNEAQ (reference sequence). The length of the CDR3 is 15 residues. The DNA of the CDR3 is TGTGCCAGCAGCTTACGGAGGGCCCTGGGGGCTGAAGCTTTCTTT. This codes for CASSLRRALGAEAFF.